These 25 T cell receptor beta chains were all obtained from the same sample, sequenced in a study of blood T cells in healthy people across ages (dated by TCRdb to the mid-2010s). To prepare the library, 5' RACE was applied. Sequencing took place on an Illumina HiSeq 2500. The second PCR ran for roughly 7 to 11 cycles and used a J-beta primer mix along with a sample-barcoded 5' primer. TCRdb reanalyzed the raw reads on its own, using fastp at Q25 for trimming and MiXCR for clone calling, and kept in-frame beta chains. A single entry per CDR3 protein holds the most common genes and DNA from its merged rows. The sample yields approximately 1.5 million distinct CDR3 sequences; almost 35% were counted once. About 11% of the sample is in the top ten clones. Material: blood. Receptors originate from a woman in her 30s in good health.

This clonotype was seen only a few times. This chain uses TRBV10-2 with TRBJ2-3; 8 bases are shared with TRBD1. Germline V gene sequence: CDR1 WSHSY, CDR2 SAAADI. The CDR3 sequence is 15 residues long. V lost 4 bases to trimming and J lost 0 bases; unmatched junction nucleotides: 3. DNA for the CDR3: TGCGCCAGCAGTGGACAGGGGCCTAGCACAGATACGCAGTATTTT. Translated: CASSGQGPSTDTQYF.

Comments on this clonotype: Compared with germline, one end of the junction differs, possibly owing to a read error. The chain carries TRBV2 and TRBJ2-7, with a possible D match to TRBD2 (7 bases). The V gene's germline CDR1 is SNHLY and CDR2 FYNNEI. The CDR3 loop spans 15 amino acids. The CDR3 sequence: CASNEGGAGVYEQYF. For the CDR3, the DNA is TGTGCCAGCAATGAAGGGGGGGCGGGGGTCTACGAGCAGTACTTC. Full variable domain (remainder filled in from reference TRBV2 and TRBJ2-7): EPEVTQTPSHQVTQMGQEVILRCVPISNHLYFYWYRQILGQKVEFLVSFYNNEISEKSEIFDDQFSVERPDGSNFTLKIRSTKLEDSAMYFCASNEGGAGVYEQYFGPGTRLTVT.

The chain combines TRBV6-5 with TRBJ1-2; 8 nucleotides line up with TRBD1. After removal of 6 bases from V and 7 bases from J, the junction contained 7 bases not matched to a gene. Germline lookup yields CDR1 MNHEY and CDR2 SVGAGI. The CDR3 has 13 residues. As DNA, the CDR3 is TGTGCCAGCAGACAGGACAGGGCTCGTGGCTACACCTTC. It yields the protein CASRQDRARGYTF.

Notes on this clonotype: Germline and junction disagree at one end, which may indicate a read error. The chain employs TRBV5-1 and TRBJ2-1; 7 bases agree with TRBD1. This CDR3 spans 15 amino acids. Germline CDR1 and CDR2: SGHRS and YFSETQ. The CDR3 DNA is TGCGCCAGCAGCCCGACAGGGAAGTCCTACAATGAGGAGTTCTTC. Amino acids: CASSPTGKSYNEEFF.

This clonotype was seen ten or more times. The chain is built from TRBV6-6 and TRBJ2-1; 10 nucleotides match TRBD2. This CDR3 contains 14 residues. CDR1 and CDR2 from the germline V gene are MNHNY and SVGAGI (reference sequence). Unmatched junction bases numbered 3, after V lost 5 bases and J lost 5 bases. CDR3 loop: CASSNSGRNNEQFF. The DNA for the CDR3 is TGTGCCAGCAGTAATAGCGGGAGGAACAATGAGCAGTTCTTC.

The chain combines TRBV2 with TRBJ2-5, with D possibly being TRBD2 (6 bases). The J call may be faulty, since TRBJ2-7 better matches the DNA end. The CDR3 is 15 amino acids. Germline V gene data show CDR1 as SNHLY and CDR2 as FYNNEI. CDR3 protein: CASSEELTREDEQYF. For the CDR3, the DNA is TGTGCCAGCAGTGAAGAGCTAACGCGGGAAGACGAGCAGTACTTC.

This clonotype was seen repeatedly, ten times or more. The chain combines TRBV29-1 with TRBJ2-5; 9 nucleotides agree with TRBD1. Unmatched junction bases numbered 10, after V lost 6 bases and J lost 5 bases. There are 14 residues in the CDR3. Per germline, CDR1 SQVTM and CDR2 ANQGSEA. The chain's CDR3 is CSVGDREALETQYF. The CDR3 nucleotides read TGCAGCGTGGGGGACAGGGAGGCTTTGGAGACCCAGTACTTC.

This sequence joins TRBV19 and TRBJ1-5, with unresolved D. Germline lookup yields CDR1 LNHDA and CDR2 SQIVND (reference sequence). The V end was cut by 1 base, the J end by 0 bases, with 4 bases between. CDR3 size: 14 residues. The CDR3 is CASSIAVSNQPQHF. The CDR3 DNA is TGTGCCAGTAGTATAGCGGTTAGCAATCAGCCCCAGCATTTT.

The chain couples TRBV10-3 to TRBJ2-6; D remains ambiguous. Trimming stripped 9 bases from V and 1 base from J, with 7 bases between. Germline values: CDR1 ENHRY, CDR2 SYGVKD. There are 13 residues in the CDR3. The DNA for the CDR3 is TGTGCCATGGACGAATCTGGGGCCAACGTCCTGACTTTC. Its protein is CAMDESGANVLTF.

The rearrangement links TRBV20-1 to TRBJ1-5; 10 nucleotides align to TRBD1. V was clipped by 5 bases and J by 4 bases; unmatched bases: 8. The CDR3 has 15 amino acids. Germline CDR1 reads DFQATT; CDR2 reads SNEGSKA (reference sequence). The CDR3 nucleotides read TGCAGTGCTGGACCACTGGACAGGGGGAATCAGCCCCAGCATTTT. This encodes CSAGPLDRGNQPQHF.

This chain connects TRBV18 to TRBJ1-1; D ambiguous. The CDR3 is 14 amino acids. Germline CDR1 reads KGHSH; CDR2 reads LQKENI. Deletions cut 5 bases from V and 1 base from J, with 11 bases between. The CDR3 DNA sequence: TGTGCCAGCTCATCCGGAGTCCCGAACACTGAAGCTTTCTTT. Its translation is CASSSGVPNTEAFF. Combining the CDR3 with reference TRBV18 and TRBJ1-1 gives the whole variable domain NAGVMQNPRHLVRRRGQEARLRCSPMKGHSHVYWYRQLPEEGLKFMVYLQKENIIDESGMPKERFSAEFPKEGPSILRIQQVVRGDSAAYFCASSSGVPNTEAFFGQGTRLTVV.

Remarks on this clonotype: At one end the junction does not follow the germline gene, possibly because of a read error. The rearrangement links TRBV7-2 to TRBJ2-3; D gene unclear. CDR3 length: 14 amino acids. Looked up from germline, CDR1 is SGHTA and CDR2 is FQGNSA. CDR3 in DNA: TGTGCCAGCAGGTTAGGATATAGAGGAGATACGCAGTATTTT. Translating it yields CASRLGYRGDTQYF.

Worth noting for this clonotype: This sequence may be a read error, since a much larger clone differs from it by one base. J is TRBJ1-2 and V is TRBV12-3 or TRBV12-4; D gene ambiguous. V was pared by 6 bases and J by 7 bases, with 9 bases between. The CDR3 totals 11 residues. The CDR3 nucleotides read TGTGCCAGCAGCTCGGGCTGTGGCTACACCTTC. It is translated as CASSSGCGYTF.

Note on this clonotype: Given a much more abundant clone one base away, this may be a read error. This rearrangement joins TRBV12-3 or TRBV12-4 to TRBJ2-5; possible D gene TRBD2, 6 bases. There are 15 residues in the CDR3. With 3 bases removed from V and 11 bases from J, the gap between germline ends came to 22 bases. The CDR3 nucleotides read TGTGCCAGCAGTTTGGGCGGGAACACCTACAATGAGCAGTACTTC. Translating it yields CASSLGGNTYNEQYF.

In this sample, this clonotype turned up a few times. The chain has TRBV15 and TRBJ2-3; D not resolved. V was pared by 5 bases and J by 7 bases, with 7 bases between. The germline gives CDR1 LNHNV, CDR2 YYDKDF (reference sequence). The CDR3 has 11 amino acids. The CDR3, as DNA: TGTGCCACCAGCGGCGAAAATACGCAGTATTTT. This translates into CATSGENTQYF.

This clonotype was seen just once. The CDR3 bases are TGTGCCAGCAGTGACCGTTATGAAGGCTACACCTTC. This translates into CASSDRYEGYTF. The genes are TRBV28 and TRBJ1-2; D gene ambiguous. Germline V lookup: CDR1 MDHEN, CDR2 SYDVKM. Trimming shortened V by 5 bases and J by 8 bases, and 12 bases separated the two germline ends. The CDR3 has 12 amino acids.

The genes are TRBV25-1 and TRBJ2-7; possibly TRBD2 for D (5 bases). Trimming cost V 1 base and J 3 bases, with 7 bases left between them. Germline V gene lookup returns CDR1 MGHDK and CDR2 SYGVNS. The CDR3 covers 13 residues. The CDR3 DNA reads as TGTGCCAGCAGTGAATCACTAGGCTACGAGCAGTACTTC. Protein sequence: CASSESLGYEQYF.

V usage is TRBV18 and J usage is TRBJ1-1; 8 bases are shared with TRBD1. Germline V lookup: CDR1 KGHSH, CDR2 LQKENI. CDR3 length equals 18 residues. Trimming at V came to 6 bases and at J to 0 bases, leaving 15 bases not matched to a gene. As DNA, the CDR3 is TGTGCCAGCTCCCCCGGGACAGGCGTTCGAGTGATGAACACTGAAGCTTTCTTT. This codes for CASSPGTGVRVMNTEAFF.

The chain has TRBV6-5 and TRBJ1-3, with D unresolved. The germline CDR1 and CDR2 sequences are MNHEY and SVGAGI. V was trimmed by 6 bases and J by 4 bases, leaving 16 bases between them. CDR3 length: 15 residues. CDR3 sequence reads: CASSPDEKPGNTIYF. CDR3 coding DNA: TGTGCCAGCAGCCCCGACGAAAAACCAGGAAACACCATATATTTT.

This clonotype was detected a few times. This sequence joins TRBV28 and TRBJ2-3, with 8 positions matching TRBD1. The germline CDR1 and CDR2 sequences are MDHEN and SYDVKM. CDR3 size: 15 residues. The V segment lost 7 bases and the J segment 8 bases; nucleotides outside the gene matches: 14. This CDR3 reads CASTRQGPAVVTQYF. CDR3 in DNA: TGTGCCAGCACAAGACAGGGGCCGGCTGTGGTTACGCAGTATTTT.

The table lists this clonotype with a few counts. The rearrangement uses TRBV20-1 and TRBJ1-2, with TRBD1 as a possible D gene (5 bases). V shed 0 bases and J shed 4 bases, with 12 bases lying between them. Germline V gives CDR1 DFQATT, CDR2 SNEGSKA (reference sequence). This CDR3 spans 14 amino acids. The CDR3: CSARDLGVGYGYTF. CDR3 bases: TGCAGTGCTAGAGATTTAGGGGTAGGCTATGGCTACACCTTC.

This clonotype has a handful of counts. J is TRBJ2-1 and V is TRBV28, with D uncertain. V lost 8 bases and J lost 5, with 7 bases in between. The CDR3 runs to 11 residues. Germline V lookup: CDR1 MDHEN, CDR2 SYDVKM. The chain's CDR3 is CASPKNNEQFF. The DNA of the CDR3 is TGTGCCAGCCCTAAGAACAATGAGCAGTTCTTC.

The V gene is TRBV29-1, the J gene TRBJ1-1, with 10 bases fitting TRBD1. This CDR3 has 13 amino acids. Germline assignment: CDR1 SQVTM and CDR2 ANQGSEA. V was clipped by 7 bases and J by 6 bases; unmatched bases: 8. The CDR3 sequence is CSAGGQGYSEAFF. The CDR3 DNA sequence: TGCAGCGCAGGGGGACAGGGGTATTCTGAAGCTTTCTTT. Drawing the rest from reference TRBV29-1 and TRBJ1-1, the complete variable domain is SAVISQKPSRDICQRGTSLTIQCQVDSQVTMMFWYRQQPGQSLTLIATANQGSEATYESGFVIDKFPISRPNLTFSTLTVSNMSPEDSSIYLCSAGGQGYSEAFFGQGTRLTVV.

This clonotype was counted between two and nine times. V is TRBV20-1 and J is TRBJ2-6, with D possibly called TRBD1 or TRBD2 (5 bases each). In germline, CDR1 is DFQATT, CDR2 SNEGSKA (reference sequence). Between the trimmed V and J ends, which lost 3 bases and 4 bases, there was a span of 10 bases. This CDR3 contains 14 residues. The CDR3 loop reads CSASAGSGANVLTF. Here the CDR3 DNA reads TGCAGTGCTAGTGCAGGGAGCGGGGCCAACGTCCTGACTTTC.

As regards this clonotype: Germline is not matched at one junction end, which may reflect a read error. The chain links TRBV4-1 to TRBJ1-4; D uncertain. The CDR3 length is 16 residues. Germline V CDR1 and CDR2: MGHRA, YSYEKL. The CDR3 DNA reads as TGCGCCAGCAGCCACGCCCGGAACAGCTTGAATGAAGAACTGTTTTTT. Translated, it gives CASSHARNSLNEELFF.